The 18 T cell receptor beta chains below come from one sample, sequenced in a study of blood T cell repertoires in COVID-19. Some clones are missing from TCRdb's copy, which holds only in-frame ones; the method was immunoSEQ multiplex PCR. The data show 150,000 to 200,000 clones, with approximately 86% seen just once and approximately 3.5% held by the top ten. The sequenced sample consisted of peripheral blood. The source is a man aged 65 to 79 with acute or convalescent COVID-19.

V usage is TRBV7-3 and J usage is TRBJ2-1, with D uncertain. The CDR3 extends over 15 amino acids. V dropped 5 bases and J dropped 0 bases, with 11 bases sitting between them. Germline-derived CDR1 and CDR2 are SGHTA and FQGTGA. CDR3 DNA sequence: TGTGCCAGCAGCCCCAGACTGGGCTCCTACAATGAGCAGTTCTTC. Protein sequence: CASSPRLGSYNEQFF.

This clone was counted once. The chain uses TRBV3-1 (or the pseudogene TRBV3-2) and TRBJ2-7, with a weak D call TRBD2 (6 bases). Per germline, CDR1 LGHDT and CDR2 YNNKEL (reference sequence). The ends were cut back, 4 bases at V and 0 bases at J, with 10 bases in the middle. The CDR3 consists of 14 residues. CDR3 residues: CASSLREFSYEQYF. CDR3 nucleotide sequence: TGTGCCAGCAGCCTCCGGGAGTTCTCCTACGAGCAGTACTTC.

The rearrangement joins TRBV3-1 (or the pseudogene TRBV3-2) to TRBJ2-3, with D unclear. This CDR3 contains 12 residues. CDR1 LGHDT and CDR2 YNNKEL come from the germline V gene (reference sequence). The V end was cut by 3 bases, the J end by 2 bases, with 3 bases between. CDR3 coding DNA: TGTGCCAGCAGCCAGTACACAGATACGCAGTATTTT. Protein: CASSQYTDTQYF.

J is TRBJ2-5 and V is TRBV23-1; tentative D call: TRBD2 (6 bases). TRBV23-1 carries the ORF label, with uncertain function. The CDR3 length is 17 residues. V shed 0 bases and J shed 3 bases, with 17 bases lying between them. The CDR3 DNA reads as TGCGCCAGCAGTCAATCGGAGGGGTACGGCGTCAAAGAGACCCAGTACTTC. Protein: CASSQSEGYGVKETQYF.

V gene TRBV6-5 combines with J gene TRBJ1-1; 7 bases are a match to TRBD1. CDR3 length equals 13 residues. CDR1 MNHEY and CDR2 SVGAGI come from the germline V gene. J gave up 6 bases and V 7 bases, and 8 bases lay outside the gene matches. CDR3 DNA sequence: TGTGCCAGCACTCGGGACAGTTTGGCTGAAGCTTTCTTT. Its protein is CASTRDSLAEAFF.

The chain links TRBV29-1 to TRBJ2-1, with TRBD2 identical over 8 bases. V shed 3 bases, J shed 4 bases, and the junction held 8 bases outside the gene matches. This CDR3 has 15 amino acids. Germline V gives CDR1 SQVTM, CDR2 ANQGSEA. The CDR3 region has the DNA TGCAGCGTTGACCCCCTAGGCGGGGGGTACAATGAGCAGTTCTTC. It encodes CSVDPLGGGYNEQFF.

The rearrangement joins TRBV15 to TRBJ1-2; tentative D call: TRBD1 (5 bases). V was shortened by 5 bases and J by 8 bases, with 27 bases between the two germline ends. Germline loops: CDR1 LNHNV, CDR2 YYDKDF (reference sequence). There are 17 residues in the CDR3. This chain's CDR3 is CATSSPVGYDSGRGYTF. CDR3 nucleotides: TGTGCCACCAGCTCACCGGTGGGGTATGACAGCGGGAGGGGCTACACCTTC.

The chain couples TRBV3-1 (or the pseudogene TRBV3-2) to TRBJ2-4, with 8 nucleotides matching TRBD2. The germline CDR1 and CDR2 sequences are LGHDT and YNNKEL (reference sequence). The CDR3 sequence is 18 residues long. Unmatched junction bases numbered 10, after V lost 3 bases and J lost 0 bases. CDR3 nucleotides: TGTGCCAGCAGCCACCGGGGGGGGGCCACTCTAGCCAAAAACATTCAGTACTTC. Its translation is CASSHRGGATLAKNIQYF.

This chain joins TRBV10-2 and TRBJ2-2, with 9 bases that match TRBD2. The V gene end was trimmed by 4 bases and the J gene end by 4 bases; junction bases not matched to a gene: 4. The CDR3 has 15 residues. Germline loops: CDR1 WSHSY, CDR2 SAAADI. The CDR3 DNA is TGCGCCAGCAGTGCCGGGACTAGCATCACCGGGGAGCTGTTTTTT. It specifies CASSAGTSITGELFF.

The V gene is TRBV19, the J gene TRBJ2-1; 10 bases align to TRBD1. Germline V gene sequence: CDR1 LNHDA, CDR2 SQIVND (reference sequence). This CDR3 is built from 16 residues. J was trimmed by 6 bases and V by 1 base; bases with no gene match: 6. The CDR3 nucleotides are TGTGCCAGTAGTATAGTCTGGACAGGGGGACGCAATGAGCAGTTCTTC. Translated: CASSIVWTGGRNEQFF.

In DNA form, the CDR3 reads TGCGCCAGCAGTTCCGGGACAGGGGGTTCCTACGAGCAGTACTTC. This gives the protein CASSSGTGGSYEQYF. This chain joins TRBV5-1 and TRBJ2-7; 11 bases map to TRBD1. The ends lost 5 bases at V and 1 base at J; junction bases unmatched: 5. Germline values: CDR1 SGHRS, CDR2 YFSETQ. This CDR3 is built from 15 residues.

The CDR3: CASSSRDYYAYEQFF. The CDR3 DNA reads TGTGCCAGCAGCTCCCGGGATTACTATGCCTATGAGCAGTTCTTC. The genes are TRBV7-2 and TRBJ2-1, with D perhaps TRBD2 (5 bases). V was cut by 4 bases and J by 8 bases, with 18 bases left in between. Germline V gene data show CDR1 as SGHTA and CDR2 as FQGNSA. The CDR3 sequence is 15 residues long.

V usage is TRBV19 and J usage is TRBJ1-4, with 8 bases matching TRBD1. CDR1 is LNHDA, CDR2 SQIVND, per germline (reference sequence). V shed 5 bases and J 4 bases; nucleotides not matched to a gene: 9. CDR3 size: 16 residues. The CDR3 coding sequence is TGTGCCAGTAGTCCACCCAGGGGGCGCTTTAATGAAAAACTGTTTTTT. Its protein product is CASSPPRGRFNEKLFF.

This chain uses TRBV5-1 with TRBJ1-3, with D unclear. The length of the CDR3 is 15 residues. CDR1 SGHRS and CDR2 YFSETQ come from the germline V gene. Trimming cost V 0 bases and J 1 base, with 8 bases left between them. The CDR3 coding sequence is TGCGCCAGCAGCTTGGAGGAGGGTTCTGGAAACACCATATATTTT. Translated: CASSLEEGSGNTIYF.

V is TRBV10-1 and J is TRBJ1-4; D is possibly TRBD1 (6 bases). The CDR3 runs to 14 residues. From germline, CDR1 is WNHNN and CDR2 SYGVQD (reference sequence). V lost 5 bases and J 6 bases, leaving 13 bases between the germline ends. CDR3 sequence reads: CASSPGGADEKLFF. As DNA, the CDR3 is TGCGCCAGCAGTCCGGGGGGGGCAGATGAAAAACTGTTTTTT.

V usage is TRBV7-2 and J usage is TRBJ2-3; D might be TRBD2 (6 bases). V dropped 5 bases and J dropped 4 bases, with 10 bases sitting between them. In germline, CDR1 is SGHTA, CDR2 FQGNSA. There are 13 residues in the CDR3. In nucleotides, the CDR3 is TGTGCCAGCAGCCGGGAGATCTCAGATACGCAGTATTTT. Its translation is CASSREISDTQYF.

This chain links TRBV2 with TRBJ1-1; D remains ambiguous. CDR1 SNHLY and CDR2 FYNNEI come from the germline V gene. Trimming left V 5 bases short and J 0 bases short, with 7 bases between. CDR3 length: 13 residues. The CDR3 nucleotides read TGTGCCAGCAGTACACAGATGAACACTGAAGCTTTCTTT. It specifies CASSTQMNTEAFF.

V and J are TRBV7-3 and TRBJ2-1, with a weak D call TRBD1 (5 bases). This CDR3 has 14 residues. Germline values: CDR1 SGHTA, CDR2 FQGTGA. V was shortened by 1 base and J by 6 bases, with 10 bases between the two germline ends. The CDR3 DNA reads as TGTGCCAGCAGCTTAAAGGGGCGCGGCAATGAGCAGTTCTTC. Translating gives CASSLKGRGNEQFF.